This TCR beta chain was obtained from a study of T cell clonality in common variable immunodeficiency. Notes on the study in general: In common variable immunodeficiency, TCR beta chains reportedly carried fewer deletions and N-nucleotide insertions. CVID subjects had higher TCRbeta clonality than healthy controls, most marked in about a third. Fewer TCRbeta clones were shared among CVID subjects than controls.

Each donor provided about 5 to 8.5 ml of heparinized whole blood. Trimming removed 3 bases from V and 2 bases from J; junction bases left unmatched: 3. The CDR3 extends over 14 amino acids. CDR1 is DFQATT and CDR2 is SNEGSKA in the germline V gene (reference sequence). Produced via immunoSEQ multiplex PCR; TCRdb's table is partial and in-frame only. The sample was found to contain about 42,000 clones, and every one recurs. This clone came up many times. What it recognizes is unknown. The read ends 3 residues early relative to the CDR3; the germline J gene fills the gap. The chain has TRBV20-1 and TRBJ2-3; 9 nucleotides line up with TRBD2. The receptor comes from a person between 18 and 70 years old in good health. Material: peripheral blood mononuclear cells. This CDR3 reads CSASRTSATDTQYF. The CDR3 DNA, read in part, is TGCAGTGCTAGCAGGACTAGCGCCACAGATACG.